This TCR beta chain came from a study of T cells after yellow fever vaccination. The CDR3 consists of 13 residues. V was trimmed by 3 bases and J by 5 bases, leaving 10 bases between them. Germline-derived CDR1 and CDR2 are SGHNT and YYREEE (reference sequence). TCRdb called the 5' RACE reads again in MiXCR, with one record for every CDR3 protein. The sample has about 350,000 distinct CDR3 sequences, about 12% seen once. The chain uses TRBV5-4 and TRBJ2-3; D is ambiguous. The receptor's source is a man aged 18-30 years who received the YFV17D yellow fever vaccine. Source: CD4+ T cells sorted from PBMCs, taken 15 days after the yellow fever booster vaccination. The CDR3 sequence: CASSSSRIDTQYF. The CDR3 region has the DNA TGTGCCAGCAGCTCCAGCCGGATAGATACGCAGTATTTT.